This T cell receptor beta chain was sequenced in a study of radiation and T cells in renal cell carcinoma (dated by TCRdb to 2018 to 2020). About the full investigation: TCR beta sequencing covered around 50 samples in total, comprising about 26 tumors and roughly 27 peripheral blood samples. The last blood draw occurred 4 weeks after radiation, at the same time as nephrectomy. A total of 4,016,671 unique CDR3 nucleotide sequences, encoding 2.5 million to 3 million unique CDR3 amino acid sequences, were found across all 50 or so samples.

The time point label here, explained by the study, means: blood 4 weeks post-SBRT, at nephrectomy. The treatment or condition label, as the study defines it: 15 Gy SBRT to primary tumor, nephrectomy 4 weeks later. Samples were obtained from a clinical trial, in which 15 Gy stereotactic body radiation therapy was delivered to primary renal cell carcinomas and nephrectomy was performed 4 weeks later. To follow tumor-enriched clonotypes, serial peripheral blood was collected from radiation-treated patients at baseline and at 2 weeks and 4 weeks after SBRT. Every patient had renal cell carcinoma of clear cell pathology. Genomic DNA for TCR sequencing was prepared using the QIAamp DNA Blood Mini Kit (Qiagen). Samples were included in the analyses only if all quality control checks were passed. TCR beta libraries were generated from genomic DNA with the immunoSEQ kit, following the manufacturer's recommendations. To prepare the libraries, a first multiplex PCR with proprietary primers was run, followed by a second PCR that added unique barcodes, and a bead cleanup was done after each round. A kit-provided positive control reaction and a negative control reaction were included in every sample batch. The final libraries were assessed on an Agilent 4200 TapeStation D1000 ScreenTape, pooled by volume, and quantified by qPCR. An Illumina NextSeq500 fitted with a MidOutput 150-cycle cartridge performed the sequencing, running 156 Read1 cycles and 15 Index1 cycles with the kit's custom primers. The pooled library was loaded at 1.0 pM, and roughly 20% PhiX control was spiked in. The study's processing was this. The vendor-processed data were analyzed in R, and a clonotype was defined as all T cells that share the same CDR3 nucleotide sequence. For clone abundance analyses, frequencies were normalized to the 10,000 most abundant clones per sample. Public T cell clones, averaging fewer than five per sample, were removed before analysis. Tumor-enriched and baseline blood-enriched clonotypes were defined by at least a 32-fold difference in abundance between compartments. A beta-binomial differential abundance model was used to identify clonotypes that expanded or contracted between blood time points. Tumor-blood repertoire similarity was measured with the Baroni-Urbani and Buser coefficient, and groups were compared using two-tailed Wilcoxon tests in R. TCRdb re-hosts the immuneACCESS table, in-frame sequences only. Its copies lack some clones; in the studies checked, an unresolved V gene accounts for under half of them, and the cause for the rest is not known. For V, J and clone size, that table is used; D and trimming come from the DNA. In all, the sample holds tens of thousands of clones, and about 82% of those were seen once. The ten largest clonotypes hold approximately 8.6% of the sample.

Concerning this clone: No cognate antigen has been identified for it. One end of the junction varies from germline; a read error may be responsible.

CDR1 and CDR2 (MDHEN, SYDVKM) derive from the germline V gene. CDR3 length: 13 amino acids, cysteine to phenylalanine. Of the read, only the CDR3 DNA is kept; its 39 bases are in frame from base 1. Results and caveats for the whole study, not just this receptor: An increase in top tumor clonotypes in blood was observed from baseline to 2 weeks post-radiation, followed by contraction by 4 weeks, which was taken to suggest transient expansion of tumor-resident clones. Because pretreatment tumor biopsies were not available, the baseline intratumoral presence of clonotypes could not be determined. Effects of radiation dose or scheduling on the TCR repertoire could not be addressed with the single-armed trial design. Blood repertoire dynamics were not followed beyond 4 weeks after treatment.

The V and J genes are TRBV28 and TRBJ2-7; the D segment could be TRBD1, given 5 matching bases. Sequenced here: blood, sampled from a patient whose treatment included radiotherapy and nephrectomy. The sequence was obtained from a man aged 45-65 years with renal cell carcinoma. The bases read TGTGCCAGCTGTTTAGGACACAGCTACGAGCAGTACTTC. Translated, this is CASCLGHSYEQYF.